Below are 22 T cell receptor beta chains sequenced from a single sample in a study of glioma-infiltrating T cells after dendritic cell vaccination. Time point here: after dendritic cell vaccination, including at tumor progression/relapse. Only in-frame clones appear in the TCRdb table, and some are missing; sequencing was by immunoSEQ multiplex PCR. The sample consists of 85,000 to 100,000 clones, 80% to 90% of them appearing once. Sequencing was performed on blood, taken after dendritic cell vaccination. The receptors come from a human donor with glioblastoma.

The J gene is TRBJ2-5, the V gene TRBV2, with D tentatively TRBD2 (6 bases). Germline V gene data show CDR1 as SNHLY and CDR2 as FYNNEI. This CDR3 has 13 residues. Trimming left V 4 bases short and J 7 bases short, with 13 bases between. In DNA form, the CDR3 reads TGTGCCAGCAGTGGGAGGGGAACCGGGACCCAGTACTTC. Translation: CASSGRGTGTQYF. Looking up the rest from reference TRBV2 and TRBJ2-5 gives the full variable domain: EPEVTQTPSHQVTQMGQEVILRCVPISNHLYFYWYRQILGQKVEFLVSFYNNEISEKSEIFDDQFSVERPDGSNFTLKIRSTKLEDSAMYFCASSGRGTGTQYFGPGTRLLVL.

As regards this clone: Other DNA sequences of this sample code for an identical CDR3. The rearrangement uses TRBV4-1 and TRBJ2-3; perhaps TRBD1 as D (6 bases). This CDR3 has 17 residues. Looked up from germline, CDR1 is MGHRA and CDR2 is YSYEKL. Trimming pared 1 base from V and 0 bases from J, leaving 14 bases between. The CDR3 nucleotides are TGCGCCAGCAGCCAAGGTCGTTTGGGGGCGAGCACAGATACGCAGTATTTT. Translating gives CASSQGRLGASTDTQYF.

V and J are TRBV2 and TRBJ1-2; D gene unclear. The germline V gene has CDR1 SNHLY and CDR2 FYNNEI. Deletions cut 10 bases from V and 4 bases from J, with 16 bases between. The CDR3 loop spans 13 amino acids. DNA of the CDR3: TGTGCCACCCGAGAACAGTCCCCCTATGGCTACACCTTC. It encodes CATREQSPYGYTF.

V is TRBV5-6 and J is TRBJ1-2; a possible D gene is TRBD1 (5 bases). This CDR3 spans 17 amino acids. Trimming pared 4 bases from V and 4 bases from J, leaving 23 bases between. CDR1 SGHDT and CDR2 YYEEEE come from the germline V gene. CDR3 bases: TGTGCCAGCAGCGCCCGGCGGGATACCGGGGCCCTCTATGGCTACACCTTC. Its translation: CASSARRDTGALYGYTF.

This rearrangement joins TRBV5-4 to TRBJ1-1; a possible D gene is TRBD1 (6 bases). CDR1 is SGHNT, CDR2 YYREEE, per germline (reference sequence). V shed 4 bases and J shed 7 bases, with 20 bases lying between them. The length of the CDR3 is 15 residues. DNA for the CDR3: TGTGCCAGCAGCCCTTACACTAGACAGGCGAATGAAGCTTTCTTT. Translating it yields CASSPYTRQANEAFF.

For the CDR3, the DNA is TGTGCCAGCACCCAAAGGCGGCTAGCGGGAGATTTTGGAGAGACCCAGTACTTC. Protein: CASTQRRLAGDFGETQYF. This chain uses TRBV2 with TRBJ2-5, with 10 bases fitting TRBD2. The J segment lost 4 bases and the V segment lost 7 bases, leaving 18 bases of the junction unmatched. The length of the CDR3 is 18 residues. Germline assignment: CDR1 SNHLY and CDR2 FYNNEI. Together with reference TRBV2 and TRBJ2-5, the CDR3 gives the full variable domain: EPEVTQTPSHQVTQMGQEVILRCVPISNHLYFYWYRQILGQKVEFLVSFYNNEISEKSEIFDDQFSVERPDGSNFTLKIRSTKLEDSAMYFCASTQRRLAGDFGETQYFGPGTRLLVL.

The V call is TRBV10-3, the J call TRBJ2-6; weak D call: TRBD2 (6 bases). The CDR3 runs 16 residues. Germline V gene sequence: CDR1 ENHRY, CDR2 SYGVKD. Between the trimmed V and J ends, which lost 0 bases and 2 bases, there was a span of 8 bases. The CDR3 sequence is CAISESEGTGANVLTF. The CDR3 DNA reads TGTGCCATCAGTGAGTCGGAGGGGACTGGGGCCAACGTCCTGACTTTC.

The chain links TRBV28 to TRBJ1-5; D call uncertain. CDR1 is MDHEN, CDR2 SYDVKM, per germline. The V and J ends lost 1 base and 1 base respectively, with 14 bases between them. The length of the CDR3 is 17 residues. The CDR3 loop reads CASSLLSLLGSNQPQHF. CDR3 coding DNA: TGTGCCAGCAGTTTATTGTCACTACTCGGAAGCAATCAGCCCCAGCATTTT.

The chain recombines TRBV4-2 with TRBJ2-1; 16 nucleotides match TRBD2. V lost 4 bases and J lost 4; bases outside the gene matches: 7. Germline V lookup: CDR1 LGHNA, CDR2 YNFKEQ. The CDR3 loop spans 18 amino acids. The CDR3 DNA sequence: TGTGCCAGCAGCCCCGGGACTAGCGGGGGGGCCACATACAATGAGCAGTTCTTC. Translated: CASSPGTSGGATYNEQFF.

This clone was picked up one time. The chain employs TRBV7-9 and TRBJ2-4; 7 nucleotides match TRBD1. Germline CDR1 SEHNR, CDR2 FQNEAQ (reference sequence). This CDR3 comprises 16 residues. V shed 2 bases and J 0 bases; nucleotides not matched to a gene: 4. The CDR3 DNA reads TGTGCCAGCAGCTTAATGACAGGGAGAGCCAAAAACATTCAGTACTTC. The encoded protein is CASSLMTGRAKNIQYF.

There are a few counts of this clone. This chain links TRBV19 with TRBJ2-1; 15 bases fit TRBD2. The germline V gene has CDR1 LNHDA and CDR2 SQIVND (reference sequence). The V gene end was trimmed by 4 bases and the J gene end by 1 base; junction bases not matched to a gene: 5. CDR3 size: 18 residues. The CDR3 spells CASSKGLAGGSSYNEQFF. The CDR3, as DNA: TGTGCCAGTAGTAAGGGACTAGCGGGAGGCTCATCCTACAATGAGCAGTTCTTC.

The chain employs TRBV2 and TRBJ2-7, with D perhaps matching TRBD1 (5 bases). Germline CDR1 and CDR2: SNHLY and FYNNEI. Deletions cut 4 bases from V and 0 bases from J, with 10 bases between. The CDR3 spans 14 residues. This CDR3 reads CASSVYRTSYEQYF. DNA for the CDR3: TGTGCCAGCAGTGTTTACAGGACCTCCTACGAGCAGTACTTC.

The rearrangement uses TRBV2 and TRBJ1-5; possible D gene TRBD1, 5 bases. The V gene lost 8 bases and the J gene lost 5 bases, with 13 bases spanning the gap. Germline CDR1 SNHLY, CDR2 FYNNEI. The CDR3 has 13 amino acids. The CDR3 protein is CASGGSGDQPQHF. In DNA form, the CDR3 reads TGTGCCAGCGGGGGTTCGGGGGATCAGCCCCAGCATTTT.

The chain combines TRBV15 with TRBJ1-5; D not resolved. Germline CDR1 LNHNV, CDR2 YYDKDF (reference sequence). Trimming took 0 bases from V and 4 from J, leaving 10 bases between them. The CDR3 sequence is 15 residues long. This CDR3 is CATSRDNSGNQPQHF. CDR3 coding DNA: TGTGCCACCAGCAGAGATAACAGCGGTAATCAGCCCCAGCATTTT.

The J gene is TRBJ2-1, the V gene TRBV9; TRBD1 aligns across 7 bases. Per the germline V gene, CDR1 is SGDLS and CDR2 is YYNGEE. V was pared by 0 bases and J by 3 bases, with 3 bases of the junction left unmatched. This CDR3 comprises 15 residues. CDR3 protein: CASSVDGTDYNEQFF. Written as DNA, the CDR3 is TGTGCCAGCAGCGTAGATGGGACAGACTACAATGAGCAGTTCTTC.

The chain recombines TRBV29-1 with TRBJ2-5, with D possibly TRBD2 on 6 matching bases. V was shortened by 2 bases and J by 3 bases, with 10 bases between the two germline ends. The CDR3 contains 13 residues. The germline gives CDR1 SQVTM, CDR2 ANQGSEA. CDR3 sequence reads: CSVELASEETQYF. Here the CDR3 DNA reads TGCAGCGTTGAATTGGCTAGCGAAGAGACCCAGTACTTC.

This chain connects TRBV6-1 to TRBJ2-7; 8 bases map to TRBD1. Trimming cost V 3 bases and J 6 bases; bases outside gene matches: 13. The CDR3 runs to 16 residues. The V gene's germline CDR1 is MNHNS and CDR2 SASEGT. CDR3 protein: CASSDGQGWGVGEQYV. Here the CDR3 DNA reads TGTGCCAGCAGTGACGGACAGGGTTGGGGTGTTGGCGAGCAGTACGTC.

Here the CDR3 DNA reads TGTGCCAGCAGGTCCGACAGGGGGTCATGGAATGGCTACACCTTC. It codes for CASRSDRGSWNGYTF. The chain couples TRBV27 to TRBJ1-2; 9 bases agree with TRBD1. The CDR3 is 15 amino acids. The V gene end was trimmed by 6 bases and the J gene end by 6 bases; junction bases not matched to a gene: 11. Germline V lookup: CDR1 MNHEY, CDR2 SMNVEV (reference sequence).

The chain couples TRBV19 to TRBJ2-7; 10 bases line up with TRBD1. The CDR3 sequence is 16 residues long. With V trimmed by 9 bases and J by 4 bases, 15 bases remained unmatched. The germline V gene has CDR1 LNHDA and CDR2 SQIVND (reference sequence). CDR3 in amino acids: CARTRSVRTGGYEQYV. In DNA form, the CDR3 reads TGTGCCAGGACTAGATCCGTTCGGACAGGGGGGTACGAGCAGTACGTC.

The chain recombines TRBV7-6 with TRBJ2-7; possibly TRBD1 for D (6 bases). Germline CDR1 is SGHVS and CDR2 is FNYEAQ. The V gene lost 5 bases and the J gene lost 1 base, with 12 bases spanning the gap. The CDR3 length is 14 residues. DNA for the CDR3: TGTGCCAGCAGCAACCGACAGGAGTCCTACGAGCAGTACTTC. Protein sequence: CASSNRQESYEQYF.

The V and J genes are TRBV6-5 and TRBJ2-1; 7 bases match TRBD2. V dropped 0 bases and J dropped 7; count of bases not matched to a gene: 3. From germline, CDR1 is MNHEY and CDR2 SVGAGI. This CDR3 comprises 14 residues. This CDR3 reads CASSYSGGSNEQFF. The CDR3 bases are TGTGCCAGCAGTTACTCGGGCGGGAGTAATGAGCAGTTCTTC.

The rearrangement uses TRBV5-5 and TRBJ2-1; possible D gene TRBD1, 6 bases. Germline values: CDR1 SGHKS, CDR2 YYEKEE (reference sequence). With 4 bases removed from V and 4 bases from J, the gap between germline ends came to 9 bases. The CDR3 loop spans 13 amino acids. CDR3 sequence: CASSRDIYNEQFF. As DNA, the CDR3 is TGTGCCAGCAGCCGGGACATTTACAATGAGCAGTTCTTC. The full variable domain, with the rest looked up from reference TRBV5-5 and TRBJ2-1, is DAGVTQSPTHLIKTRGQQVTLRCSPISGHKSVSWYQQVLGQGPQFIFQYYEKEERGRGNFPDRFSARQFPNYSSELNVNALLLGDSALYLCASSRDIYNEQFFGPGTRLTVL.